This entry lists 23 T cell receptor beta chains sequenced from one sample in a study of T cells in Graves' hyperthyroidism and ophthalmopathy. There were TCR beta CDR3 regions amplified from RNA transcripts. RT-PCR in the first round (using the HTBI primer set) targeted the TCR CDR3. Each CDR3 protein gets one entry after TCRdb re-called the multiplex PCR reads with MiXCR. The sample records around 250,000 distinct CDR3 sequences, about 24% being singletons. The sample comprised blood. The origin of the receptors is a woman aged 35 to 49 with Graves' ophthalmopathy.

V gene TRBV15 combines with J gene TRBJ2-7; TRBD1 is a possible D gene (7 bases). CDR3 length equals 16 residues. Germline values: CDR1 LNHNV, CDR2 YYDKDF (reference sequence). The V end was cut by 1 base, the J end by 5 bases, with 18 bases between. CDR3 DNA: TGTGCCACCAGCAGAGGACGGAGGGGACAGCTTCACGAGCAGTACTTC. Protein product: CATSRGRRGQLHEQYF.

This clonotype was recorded at least ten times. This may be a read error, as it is one base from a much larger clone. The chain is built from TRBV20-1 and TRBJ2-7; possible D gene TRBD2, 5 bases. Per the germline V gene, CDR1 is DFQATT and CDR2 is SNEGSKA (reference sequence). The CDR3 runs 10 residues. Deletions cut 6 bases from V and 6 bases from J, with 9 bases between. The CDR3 sequence: CSATMGEQYF. For the CDR3, the DNA is TGCAGTGCGACTATGGGCGAGCAGTACTTC.

This clonotype was seen at least ten times. The gene calls are TRBV28 and TRBJ2-7, with 8 nucleotides matching TRBD1. With V trimmed by 2 bases and J by 6 bases, 6 bases remained unmatched. The CDR3 sequence is 14 residues long. Per germline, CDR1 MDHEN and CDR2 SYDVKM. This chain's CDR3 is CASSLNGQGLEQYF. The CDR3 DNA is TGTGCCAGCAGTTTAAACGGACAGGGCCTCGAGCAGTACTTC.

This clonotype was found many times. The chain uses TRBV6-1 and TRBJ2-7; 10 nucleotides match TRBD2. The germline V gene has CDR1 MNHNS and CDR2 SASEGT. The CDR3 is 13 residues long. V dropped 7 bases and J dropped 7; count of bases not matched to a gene: 7. CDR3 bases: TGTGCCAGCAAAGCGGGAGGGCCTGGGGAGCAGTACTTC. Translating it yields CASKAGGPGEQYF.

The chain joins TRBV24-1 to TRBJ2-5; weak D call: TRBD2 (7 bases). The CDR3 contains 13 residues. Trimming took off 11 bases at V and 5 bases at J, with 17 bases between the two ends. The V gene's germline CDR1 is KGHDR and CDR2 SFDVKD. The CDR3 region has the DNA TGTGCCAGCGAGGGGGGGACGGGGGAGACCCAGTACTTC. It yields the protein CASEGGTGETQYF.

This clonotype has more than one count but fewer than ten. CDR3 residues: CASSPSLTSTYEQYF. The CDR3 DNA follows: TGTGCCAGCAGTCCAAGTCTAACCTCAACCTACGAGCAGTACTTC. This chain links TRBV6-1 with TRBJ2-7; D unresolved. V lost 5 bases to trimming and J lost 2 bases, with 16 bases between them. This CDR3 spans 15 amino acids. Looked up from germline, CDR1 is MNHNS and CDR2 is SASEGT.

The chain couples TRBV20-1 to TRBJ2-5, with 7 positions matching TRBD1. The CDR3 covers 13 residues. With V trimmed by 2 bases and J by 12 bases, 12 bases remained unmatched. Germline CDR1 DFQATT, CDR2 SNEGSKA (reference sequence). CDR3 sequence reads: CSARPIPTGNEYF. The CDR3 DNA is TGCAGTGCTAGACCTATCCCGACAGGGAATGAGTACTTC.

This clonotype was seen ten or more times. V usage is TRBV6-5 and J usage is TRBJ2-5, with 8 bases lining up with TRBD2. This CDR3 has 13 amino acids. Germline CDR1 and CDR2: MNHEY and SVGAGI. J lost 5 bases, V lost 6 bases, and 5 bases had no gene match. The CDR3 loop is CASRRAGGETQYF. The CDR3, as DNA: TGTGCCAGCAGGCGGGCGGGAGGCGAGACCCAGTACTTC.

The table lists this clonotype with many counts. The chain employs TRBV5-1 and TRBJ2-7, with TRBD2 as a possible D gene (6 bases). Germline loops: CDR1 SGHRS, CDR2 YFSETQ. V was clipped by 4 bases and J by 5 bases, with 19 bases between them. This CDR3 is built from 15 residues. CDR3 sequence reads: CASSQEGGAWDEQYF. The CDR3 nucleotides read TGCGCCAGCAGCCAAGAAGGCGGGGCGTGGGACGAGCAGTACTTC.

The chain joins TRBV11-2 to TRBJ2-7; 7 bases line up with TRBD1. This CDR3 comprises 16 residues. Trimming took 6 bases from V and 5 from J; bases not matched to a gene: 16. Germline V lookup: CDR1 SGHAT, CDR2 FQNNGV. CDR3 sequence: CASSPGPFDRDDEQYF. CDR3 DNA sequence: TGTGCCAGCAGTCCTGGTCCCTTCGACAGGGATGACGAGCAGTACTTC.

This clonotype was counted ten times or more. V is TRBV19 and J is TRBJ2-7; the match to TRBD1 covers 9 bases. Unmatched junction bases numbered 8, after V lost 5 bases and J lost 6 bases. The CDR3 is 14 residues long. The germline gives CDR1 LNHDA, CDR2 SQIVND (reference sequence). The chain's CDR3 is CASSPGTGFAEQYF. CDR3 sequence (DNA): TGTGCCAGTAGTCCCGGGACAGGGTTTGCCGAGCAGTACTTC.

The V and J genes are TRBV12-3 or TRBV12-4 and TRBJ2-7; D uncertain. The CDR3 length is 14 residues. The V end was cut by 6 bases, the J end by 0 bases, with 12 bases between. The CDR3: CASSPPGRSYEQYF. The CDR3 DNA reads TGTGCCAGCAGCCCGCCCGGGCGCTCCTACGAGCAGTACTTC.

This clonotype came up many times. The chain is built from TRBV20-1 and TRBJ1-5; no firm D call. This CDR3 contains 13 residues. CDR1 is DFQATT, CDR2 SNEGSKA, per germline (reference sequence). With 6 bases removed from V and 1 base from J, the gap between germline ends came to 10 bases. DNA for the CDR3: TGCAGTGCGATAGACATGAGCAATCAGCCCCAGCATTTT. It encodes CSAIDMSNQPQHF.

This clonotype appeared many times. The V call is TRBV28, the J call TRBJ2-7; no clear D gene. V was clipped by 5 bases and J by 1 base, with 9 bases between them. The CDR3 extends over 13 amino acids. Germline CDR1 reads MDHEN; CDR2 reads SYDVKM. For the CDR3, the DNA is TGTGCCAGCAGTACCCCCCGGTCCTACGAGCAGTACTTC. Translated, it gives CASSTPRSYEQYF.

This clonotype was recorded at least ten times. The CDR3 nucleotides are TGTGCCAGCAGTTACTCGACCGGGCTAGCGGCGAGCACCGGGGAGCTGTTTTTT. Amino acid sequence: CASSYSTGLAASTGELFF. The gene calls are TRBV6-2 or TRBV6-3 and TRBJ2-2; 7 bases agree with TRBD2. The CDR3 sequence is 18 residues long. Germline V gives CDR1 MNHEY, CDR2 SVGEGT. V gave up 0 bases and J gave up 4 bases; unmatched junction bases: 11.

This clonotype was detected only once. The chain recombines TRBV6-1 with TRBJ2-5; D gene unclear. The germline CDR1 and CDR2 sequences are MNHNS and SASEGT. The CDR3 spans 11 residues. Trimming took off 10 bases at V and 5 bases at J, with 11 bases between the two ends. The DNA of the CDR3 is TGTGCCACGCGTCTTGGGGAGACCCAGTACTTC. Its protein product is CATRLGETQYF.

This clonotype was observed at least ten times. The V and J genes are TRBV11-2 and TRBJ1-3; no reliable D call. CDR1 and CDR2 (germline): SGHAT, FQNNGV. The CDR3 spans 14 residues. The V gene lost 0 bases and the J gene lost 4 bases, with 7 bases spanning the gap. In nucleotides, the CDR3 is TGTGCCAGCAGCTTAGATCACAGCGGAAACACCATATATTTT. The encoded protein is CASSLDHSGNTIYF.

In regard to this clonotype: A much larger clone lies a single base off, so this may be a read error. Likely a read error: the CDR3 ends without its conserved phenylalanine or tryptophan. The chain combines TRBV10-3 with TRBJ1-1; tentative D call: TRBD1 (6 bases). The CDR3 runs to 14 residues. Looked up from germline, CDR1 is ENHRY and CDR2 is SYGVKD. V was pared by 10 bases and J by 5 bases, with 20 bases between. The CDR3 spells CASTDPGGETEAFL. CDR3 sequence (DNA): TGTGCCAGCACCGACCCGGGGGGCGAAACTGAAGCTTTCCTT.

This clonotype occurred many times. The V gene is TRBV27, the J gene TRBJ2-2; TRBD2 aligns across 7 bases. J lost 4 bases, V lost 3 bases, and 5 bases had no gene match. The CDR3 sequence is 15 residues long. Germline-derived CDR1 and CDR2 are MNHEY and SMNVEV (reference sequence). The CDR3 bases are TGTGCCAGCAGTTTCCCTCCTAGCGGCACCGGGGAGCTGTTTTTT. Protein product: CASSFPPSGTGELFF.

This chain connects TRBV20-1 to TRBJ2-7; TRBD1 aligns across 9 bases. Germline trimming cut 6 bases from V and 9 bases from J; bases unmatched to any gene: 12. The CDR3 is 13 amino acids. The V gene's germline CDR1 is DFQATT and CDR2 SNEGSKA (reference sequence). The CDR3 is CSAPGQGPFVQYF. In DNA form, the CDR3 reads TGCAGTGCGCCGGGACAGGGCCCTTTTGTGCAGTACTTC.

In this sample, this clonotype turned up once. The chain uses TRBV28 and TRBJ1-2, with D tentatively TRBD1 (6 bases). Trimming cost V 2 bases and J 2 bases, with 12 bases left between them. The length of the CDR3 is 15 residues. Germline CDR1 is MDHEN and CDR2 is SYDVKM. CDR3 coding DNA: TGTGCCAGCAGTTTAATCGGGGGCGAGAACTATGGCTACACCTTC. Translated, it gives CASSLIGGENYGYTF.

This clonotype was detected ten times or more. The V gene is TRBV27, the J gene TRBJ2-2; TRBD2 agrees at 8 bases. The germline CDR1 and CDR2 sequences are MNHEY and SMNVEV (reference sequence). Trimming removed 6 bases from V and 4 bases from J; junction bases left unmatched: 10. The CDR3 contains 16 residues. CDR3 protein: CASSYLAGSVTGELFF. The DNA of the CDR3 is TGTGCCAGCAGCTATCTAGCGGGCTCGGTCACCGGGGAGCTGTTTTTT.

This clonotype was seen repeatedly, ten times or more. Since a much larger clone is just one base distant, this may be a read error. V usage is TRBV27 and J usage is TRBJ2-5; no reliable D call. The CDR3 is 12 amino acids. V lost 6 bases and J lost 1, with 6 bases in between. The germline V gene encodes CDR1 MNHEY and CDR2 SMNVEV (reference sequence). CDR3 in amino acids: CASRAAQETQYF. The CDR3 DNA follows: TGTGCCAGCAGAGCTGCCCAAGAGACCCAGTACTTC.